A selection of T cell receptor beta chains follows, all from one sample in a study of PD-1 blockade in classical Hodgkin lymphoma. Profiled with immunoSEQ multiplex PCR; TCRdb holds only in-frame clones, not every one. The sample lists 50,000 or so clones; over 60% were seen once. The material sequenced was peripheral blood mononuclear cells (PBMCs), taken before the second cycle of nivolumab. The receptor set was obtained from a human donor with classical Hodgkin lymphoma. Each CDR3 is given without its conserved first and last residue.

v_call | cdr3_aa
TRBV6-6 | ASSYGKSTGELF
TRBV28 | ASSFLSGPNYEQY
TRBV7-2 | ASSPLPGNYGYT
TRBV6-5 | AARHGNQPQH
TRBV27 | ASSLRGFQDTQY
TRBV30 | AWSGTGGFYEQY
TRBV6-5 | ASSTGGLSNQPQH
TRBV18 | ASSPARQKNTEAF
TRBV6-5 | ASRGGTALYGYT
TRBV7-3 | ASSLGGTGNTEAF
TRBV30 | AWGEGLAGEGPYNEQF
TRBV2 | ASRLAGYNEQF
TRBV19 | ASNDPGQGWPGANVLT
TRBV5-1 | ASSSLSGNTIY
TRBV28 | ASSWTGFMNTEAF
TRBV6-1 | ASRGTLPSTDTQY
TRBV7-2 | ASSLKVNTEAF
TRBV18 | ASSRKTGFEQY
TRBV12-5 | ASGLEANTEAF
TRBV13 | ASSTGQSGVQY
TRBV30 | AWRGLNTEAF
TRBV30 | AWCPGTGYNQPQH
TRBV30 | AWTPLPGNTIY
TRBV27 | ASSLRPTGDNEQF
TRBV27 | ASSSNGGTQTSSYNEQF
TRBV29-1 | SGDGKRGDLETQY
TRBV27 | ASSRTGGNQPQH
TRBV27 | ASSQVRDFGTQY